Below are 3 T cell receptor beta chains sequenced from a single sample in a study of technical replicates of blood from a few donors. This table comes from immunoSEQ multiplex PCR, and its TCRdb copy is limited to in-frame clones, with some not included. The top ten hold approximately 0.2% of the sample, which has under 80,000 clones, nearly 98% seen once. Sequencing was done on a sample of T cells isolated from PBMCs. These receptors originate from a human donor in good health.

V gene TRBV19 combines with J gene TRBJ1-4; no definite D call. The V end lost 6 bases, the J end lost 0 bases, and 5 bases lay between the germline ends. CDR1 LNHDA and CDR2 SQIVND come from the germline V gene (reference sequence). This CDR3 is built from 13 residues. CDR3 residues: CASSTATNEKLFF. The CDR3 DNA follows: TGTGCCAGTAGCACTGCAACTAATGAAAAACTGTTTTTT.

For the CDR3, the DNA is TGTGCCTGGAGTGTCGTCCCTCGACAGATCTCCTACGAGCAGTACTTC. This encodes CAWSVVPRQISYEQYF. The genes are TRBV30 and TRBJ2-7, with a weak D call TRBD1 (5 bases). Between the trimmed V and J ends, which lost 0 bases and 0 bases, there was a span of 15 bases. Germline CDR1 reads GTSNPN; CDR2 reads SVGIG (reference sequence). The CDR3 is 16 residues long.

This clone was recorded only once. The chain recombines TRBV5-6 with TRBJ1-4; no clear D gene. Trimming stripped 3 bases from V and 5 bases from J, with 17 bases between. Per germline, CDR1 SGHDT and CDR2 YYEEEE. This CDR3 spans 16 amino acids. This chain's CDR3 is CASSSRWTDENEKLFF. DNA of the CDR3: TGTGCCAGCAGCTCCCGCTGGACTGACGAAAATGAAAAACTGTTTTTT.